The clone carrying this T cell receptor beta chain was recorded only once. Its antigen remains unknown. Trimming removed 0 bases from V and 2 bases from J, with 19 bases in between. Germline V gene lookup returns CDR1 SGDLS and CDR2 YYNGEE. The CDR3 contains 18 residues. These data come from a study of OX40 agonist ivuxolimab in advanced cancers. Background on the study: Patients were infused with ivuxolimab every 2 weeks at 0.01 to 10 mg/kg. Eligibility rules accepted prior anti-PD-1, anti-PD-L1 or anti-CTLA-4 therapy, and over 30% had some. Patients achieving partial responses numbered three: one hepatocellular carcinoma case and two cutaneous melanoma cases.

Sequencing was performed with immunoSEQ multiplex PCR; in TCRdb, only in-frame clones are kept and a portion is missing. This table holds about 150,000 clones, 94% found once. Whole-study findings and limits: Nonresponders, in some cases, also had low normalized T-cell clonal expansion.

The specimen was CD4+ or CD8+ T cells sorted from blood, collected in a trial of the OX40 agonist ivuxolimab. The clonotype was recovered from an adult with an advanced solid tumor such as melanoma, head and neck, liver or kidney cancer. V gene TRBV9 combines with J gene TRBJ2-3; possible D gene TRBD1, 5 bases. The CDR3 here is CASSVAVGLADSTDTQYF. CDR3 DNA: TGTGCCAGCAGCGTAGCTGTGGGGCTTGCAGATTCCACAGATACGCAGTATTTT.